The sequence of this T cell receptor beta chain was determined in a study of T cells after yellow fever vaccination. Study details: Low-cell-number fractions were prepared with SMART-Seq v4 Ultra Low Input.

Using its own MiXCR run on the 5' RACE reads, TCRdb lists one record per CDR3 protein. Among some 350,000 distinct CDR3 sequences listed, about 4% were seen once. This clonotype was counted between two and nine times. From germline, CDR1 is ENHRY and CDR2 SYGVKD. Trimming took 0 bases from V and 4 from J; bases not matched to a gene: 9. There are 16 residues in the CDR3. The V gene is TRBV10-3, the J gene TRBJ2-7; TRBD1 aligns across 7 bases. Sequences were derived from PBMCs, sampled 5 days after the yellow fever booster vaccination. This receptor was obtained from a young man who received the YFV17D yellow fever vaccine. The CDR3 protein is CAISESKGQILYEQYV. In DNA, the CDR3 is TGTGCCATCAGTGAGTCGAAGGGACAGATCCTTTACGAGCAGTACGTC.